The clone carrying this TCR beta chain was seen only a few times. Its antigen is currently unknown. The data are from a study of beta chain features in type 1 diabetes. Notes on the study in general: More deletions and fewer insertions at VDJ junctions were found in patients with type 1 diabetes. Researchers report that Type 1 diabetes patients had moderately but significantly shorter TCRB CDR3s across all four CD4+ subsets.

Losses at the gene ends were 1 base for V and 0 bases for J; bases not matched to a gene: 9. CDR1 and CDR2 (germline): MGHRA, YSYEKL. This CDR3 has 18 residues. Investigators reverse transcribed all isolated RNA, so they sequenced expressed TCRB transcripts. TCRdb's table, derived via immunoSEQ multiplex PCR, lists solely in-frame clones and lacks some. The data hold about 53,000 clones, with about 64% observed a single time. The sequenced sample consisted of stem cell memory CD4+ T cells from blood. The clonotype originates from a woman aged 25 to 45 with type 1 diabetes. The chain joins TRBV4-1 to TRBJ2-4, with TRBD2 matching over 7 bases. In nucleotides, the CDR3 is TGCGCCAGCAGCCAAGGCCGGGCTAGCGGAGTAGCCAAAAACATTCAGTACTTC. The encoded protein is CASSQGRASGVAKNIQYF.